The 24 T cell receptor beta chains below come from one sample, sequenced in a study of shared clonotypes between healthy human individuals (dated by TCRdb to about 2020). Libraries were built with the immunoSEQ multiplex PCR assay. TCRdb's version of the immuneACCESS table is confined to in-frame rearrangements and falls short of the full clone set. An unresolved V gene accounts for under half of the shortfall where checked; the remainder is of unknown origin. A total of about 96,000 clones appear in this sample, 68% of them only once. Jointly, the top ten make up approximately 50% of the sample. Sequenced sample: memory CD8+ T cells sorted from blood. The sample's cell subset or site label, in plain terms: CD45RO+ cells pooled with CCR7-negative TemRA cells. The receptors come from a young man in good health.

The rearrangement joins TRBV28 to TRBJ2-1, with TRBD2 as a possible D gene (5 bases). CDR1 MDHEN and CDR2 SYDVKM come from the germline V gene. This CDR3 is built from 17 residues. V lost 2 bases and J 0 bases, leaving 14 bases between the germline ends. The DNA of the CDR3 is TGTGCCAGCAGTTTAGAAGCGGATTTAAGCTCCTACAATGAGCAGTTCTTC. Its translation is CASSLEADLSSYNEQFF.

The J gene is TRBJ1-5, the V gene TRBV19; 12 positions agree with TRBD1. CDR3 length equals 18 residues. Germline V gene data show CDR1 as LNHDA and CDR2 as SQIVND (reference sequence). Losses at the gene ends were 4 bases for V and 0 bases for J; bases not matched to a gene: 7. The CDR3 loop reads CASSKGTGGRNSNQPQHF. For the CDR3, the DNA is TGTGCCAGTAGTAAAGGGACAGGGGGCCGGAATAGCAATCAGCCCCAGCATTTT.

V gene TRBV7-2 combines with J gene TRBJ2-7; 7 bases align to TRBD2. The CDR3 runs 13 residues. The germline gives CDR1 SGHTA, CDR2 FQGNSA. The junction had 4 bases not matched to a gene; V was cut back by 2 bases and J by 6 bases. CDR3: CASSLSAGVEQYF. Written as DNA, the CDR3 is TGTGCCAGCAGCTTAAGTGCGGGAGTCGAGCAGTACTTC.

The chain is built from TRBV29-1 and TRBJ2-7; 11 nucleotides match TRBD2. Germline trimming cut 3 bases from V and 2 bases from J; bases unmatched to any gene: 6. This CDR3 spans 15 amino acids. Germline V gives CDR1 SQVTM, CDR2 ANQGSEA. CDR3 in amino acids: CSVETSGVNAYEQYF. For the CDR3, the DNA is TGCAGCGTTGAGACTAGCGGGGTAAACGCCTACGAGCAGTACTTC.

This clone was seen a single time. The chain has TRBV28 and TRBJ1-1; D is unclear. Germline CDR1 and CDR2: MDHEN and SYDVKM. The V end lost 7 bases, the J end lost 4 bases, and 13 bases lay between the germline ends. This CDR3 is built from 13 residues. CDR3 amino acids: CASIQAPGTEAFF. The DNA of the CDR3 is TGTGCCAGCATCCAGGCCCCGGGCACTGAAGCTTTCTTT.

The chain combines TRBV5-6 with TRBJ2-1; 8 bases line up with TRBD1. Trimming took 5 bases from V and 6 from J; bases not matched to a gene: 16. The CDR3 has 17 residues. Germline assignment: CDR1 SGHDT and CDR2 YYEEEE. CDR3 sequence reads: CASRSGQGEYTGNEQFF. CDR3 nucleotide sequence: TGTGCCAGCAGATCAGGACAGGGCGAATATACGGGCAATGAGCAGTTCTTC.

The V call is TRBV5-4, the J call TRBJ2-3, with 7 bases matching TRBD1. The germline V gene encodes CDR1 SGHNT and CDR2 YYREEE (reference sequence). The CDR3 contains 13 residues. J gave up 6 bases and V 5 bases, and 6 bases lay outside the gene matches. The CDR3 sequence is CASRYTGEDTQYF. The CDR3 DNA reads TGTGCCAGCAGGTATACAGGGGAGGATACGCAGTATTTT.

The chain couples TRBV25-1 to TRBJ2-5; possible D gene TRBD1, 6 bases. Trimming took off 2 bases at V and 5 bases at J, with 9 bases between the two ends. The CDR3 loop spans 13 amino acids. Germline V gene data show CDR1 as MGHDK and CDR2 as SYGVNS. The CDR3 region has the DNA TGTGCCAGCAGTGAAAGGGGGATTGAGACCCAGTACTTC. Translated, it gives CASSERGIETQYF.

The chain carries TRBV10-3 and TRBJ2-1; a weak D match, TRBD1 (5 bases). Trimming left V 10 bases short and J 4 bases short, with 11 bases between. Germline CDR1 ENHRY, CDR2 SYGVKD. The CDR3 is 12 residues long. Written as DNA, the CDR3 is TGTGCCACAGGCCGACAGTACAATGAGCAGTTCTTC. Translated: CATGRQYNEQFF.

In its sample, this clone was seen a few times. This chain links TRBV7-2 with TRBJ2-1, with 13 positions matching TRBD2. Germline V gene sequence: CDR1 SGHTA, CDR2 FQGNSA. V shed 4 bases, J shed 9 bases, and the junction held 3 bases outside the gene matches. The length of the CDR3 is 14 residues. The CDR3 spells CASSSGLAGVEQFF. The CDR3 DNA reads TGTGCCAGCAGCTCCGGACTAGCGGGAGTTGAGCAGTTCTTC.

The CDR3 protein is CASSLFSTDTQYF. The CDR3 DNA reads as TGTGCCAGCAGCTTATTCAGCACAGATACGCAGTATTTT. The chain is built from TRBV7-3 and TRBJ2-3; D not certain. This CDR3 is 13 amino acids long. Trimming left V 2 bases short and J 0 bases short, with 3 bases between. Germline CDR1 is SGHTA and CDR2 is FQGTGA.

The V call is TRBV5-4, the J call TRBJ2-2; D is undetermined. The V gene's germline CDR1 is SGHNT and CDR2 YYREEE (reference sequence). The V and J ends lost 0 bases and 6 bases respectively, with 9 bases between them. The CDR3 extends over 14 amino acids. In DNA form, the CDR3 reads TGTGCCAGCAGCTTGGCGCAGACCCCCGGGGAGCTGTTTTTT. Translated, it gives CASSLAQTPGELFF.

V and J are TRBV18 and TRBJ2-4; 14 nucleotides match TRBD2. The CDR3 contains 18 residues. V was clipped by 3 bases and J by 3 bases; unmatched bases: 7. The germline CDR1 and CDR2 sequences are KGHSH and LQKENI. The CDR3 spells CASSPLAGLAGVKNIQYF. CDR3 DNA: TGTGCCAGCTCACCTTTGGCGGGACTAGCGGGAGTCAAAAACATTCAGTACTTC.

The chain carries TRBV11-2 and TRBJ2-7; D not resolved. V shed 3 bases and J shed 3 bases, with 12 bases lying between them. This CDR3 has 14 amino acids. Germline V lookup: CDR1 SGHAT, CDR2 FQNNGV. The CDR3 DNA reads TGTGCCAGCAGCTTGTCGGGTGGGATCTACGAGCAGTACTTC. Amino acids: CASSLSGGIYEQYF.

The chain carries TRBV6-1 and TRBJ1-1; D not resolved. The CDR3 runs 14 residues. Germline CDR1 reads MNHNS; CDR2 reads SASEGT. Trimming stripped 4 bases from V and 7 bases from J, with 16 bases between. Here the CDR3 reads CASSALGRASEAFF. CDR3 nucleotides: TGTGCCAGCAGTGCGTTAGGTCGGGCTAGTGAAGCTTTCTTT.

The CDR3 here is CAISESLGQGSFNYGYTF. As DNA, the CDR3 is TGTGCCATCAGTGAGTCATTAGGACAGGGCTCGTTCAACTATGGCTACACCTTC. The J gene is TRBJ1-2, the V gene TRBV10-3, with 8 positions matching TRBD1. With 0 bases clipped from V and 2 bases from J, the junction kept 11 bases outside the gene matches. Germline loops: CDR1 ENHRY, CDR2 SYGVKD. The CDR3 is 18 residues long.

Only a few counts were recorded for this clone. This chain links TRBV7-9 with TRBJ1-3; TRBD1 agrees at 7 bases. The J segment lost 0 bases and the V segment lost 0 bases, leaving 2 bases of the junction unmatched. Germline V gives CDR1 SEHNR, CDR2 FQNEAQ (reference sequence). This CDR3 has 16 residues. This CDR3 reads CASSLAGQYSGNTIYF. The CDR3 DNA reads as TGTGCCAGCAGCTTAGCGGGACAGTACTCTGGAAACACCATATATTTT. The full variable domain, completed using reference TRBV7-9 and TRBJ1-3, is DTGVSQNPRHKITKRGQNVTFRCDPISEHNRLYWYRQTLGQGPEFLTYFQNEAQLEKSRLLSDRFSAERPKGSFSTLEIQRTEQGDSAMYLCASSLAGQYSGNTIYFGEGSWLTVV.

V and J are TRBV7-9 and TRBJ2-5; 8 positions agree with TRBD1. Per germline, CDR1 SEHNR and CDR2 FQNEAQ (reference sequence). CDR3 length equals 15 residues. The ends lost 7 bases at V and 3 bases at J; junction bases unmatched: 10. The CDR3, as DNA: TGTGCCAGCAACGAGGGGCAGGGGGCCGAAGAGACCCAGTACTTC. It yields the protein CASNEGQGAEETQYF.

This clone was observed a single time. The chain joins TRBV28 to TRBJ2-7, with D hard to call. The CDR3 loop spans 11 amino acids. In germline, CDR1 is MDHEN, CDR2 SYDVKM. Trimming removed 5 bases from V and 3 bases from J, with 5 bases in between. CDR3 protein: CASSMVYEQYF. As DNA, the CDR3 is TGTGCCAGCAGTATGGTCTACGAGCAGTACTTC.

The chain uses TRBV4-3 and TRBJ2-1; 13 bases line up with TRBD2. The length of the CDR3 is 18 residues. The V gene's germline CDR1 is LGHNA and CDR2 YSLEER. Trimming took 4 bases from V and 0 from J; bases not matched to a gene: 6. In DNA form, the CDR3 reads TGCGCCAGCAGCCCCGGGACTAGCGGGGTAAGCTCCTACAATGAGCAGTTCTTC. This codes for CASSPGTSGVSSYNEQFF.

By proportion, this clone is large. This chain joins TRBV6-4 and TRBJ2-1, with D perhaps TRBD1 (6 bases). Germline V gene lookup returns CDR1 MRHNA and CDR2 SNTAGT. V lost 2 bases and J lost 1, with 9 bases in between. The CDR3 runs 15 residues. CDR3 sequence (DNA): TGTGCCAGCAGTGACGGGACAAAATCCTACAATGAGCAGTTCTTC. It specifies CASSDGTKSYNEQFF.

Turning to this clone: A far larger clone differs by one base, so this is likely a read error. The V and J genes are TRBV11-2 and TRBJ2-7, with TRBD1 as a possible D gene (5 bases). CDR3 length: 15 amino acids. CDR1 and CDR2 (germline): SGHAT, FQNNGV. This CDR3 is CANSLEGDSSYEQYF. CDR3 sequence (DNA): TGTGCCAACAGCTTAGAAGGGGATAGCTCCTACGAGCAGTACTTC. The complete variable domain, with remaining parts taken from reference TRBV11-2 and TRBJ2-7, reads EAGVAQSPRYKIIEKRQSVAFWCNPISGHATLYWYQQILGQGPKLLIQFQNNGVVDDSQLPKDRFSAERLKGVDSTLKIQPAKLEDSAVYLCANSLEGDSSYEQYFGPGTRLTVT.

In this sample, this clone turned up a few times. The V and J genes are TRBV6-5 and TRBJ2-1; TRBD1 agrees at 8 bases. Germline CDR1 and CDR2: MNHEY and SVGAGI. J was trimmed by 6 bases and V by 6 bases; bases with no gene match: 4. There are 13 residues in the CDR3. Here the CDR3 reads CASSLRGLNEQFF. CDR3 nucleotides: TGTGCCAGCAGCCTCAGGGGGCTCAATGAGCAGTTCTTC.

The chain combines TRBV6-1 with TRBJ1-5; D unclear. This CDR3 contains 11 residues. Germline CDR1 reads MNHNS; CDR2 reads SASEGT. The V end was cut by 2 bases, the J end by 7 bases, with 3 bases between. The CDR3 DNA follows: TGTGCCAGCAGTGAATGGCAGCCCCAGCATTTT. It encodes CASSEWQPQHF.